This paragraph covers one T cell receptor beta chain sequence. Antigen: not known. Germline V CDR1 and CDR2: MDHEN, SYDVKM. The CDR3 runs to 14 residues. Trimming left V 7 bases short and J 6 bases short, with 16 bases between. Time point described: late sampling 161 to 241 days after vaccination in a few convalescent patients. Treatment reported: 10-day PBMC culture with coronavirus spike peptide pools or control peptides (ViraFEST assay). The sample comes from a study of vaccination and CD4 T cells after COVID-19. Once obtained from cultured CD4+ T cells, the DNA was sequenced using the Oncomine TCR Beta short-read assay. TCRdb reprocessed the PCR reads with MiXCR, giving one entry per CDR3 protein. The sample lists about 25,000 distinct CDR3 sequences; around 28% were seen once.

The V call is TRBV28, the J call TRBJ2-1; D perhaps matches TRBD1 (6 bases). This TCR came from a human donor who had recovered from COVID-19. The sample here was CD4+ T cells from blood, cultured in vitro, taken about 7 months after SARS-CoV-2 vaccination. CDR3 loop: CASNTQTRGNEQFF. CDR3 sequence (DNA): TGTGCCAGCAATACCCAGACCAGGGGCAATGAGCAGTTCTTC.